The rows below give T cell receptor beta chains drawn from one sample of a study of blood T cell repertoires in COVID-19. Clones were sequenced by immunoSEQ multiplex PCR, and TCRdb holds only the in-frame ones, with some missing. The sample lists over 300,000 clones; approximately 84% were seen once. The source material was PBMCs or T cells enriched from blood (not recorded which). These receptors originate from a woman under 30 who had recovered from COVID-19. The CDR3 runs from the conserved cysteine through the conserved F or W. D genes are given only for firm matches. Expanded clones get a size class; other rows say once, few or many, or leave the size out.

v_call	d_call	j_call	clone_size	cdr3_aa	cdr3_nt
TRBV7-9	.	TRBJ1-5	.	CASSTRDQPQHF	TGTGCCAGCAGCACCCGAGATCAGCCCCAGCATTTT
TRBV21-1	.	TRBJ1-1	.	CASSLFRTDLKAEAFF	TGTGCCAGCAGCCTATTCCGGACAGACCTCAAGGCTGAAGCTTTCTTT
TRBV2	.	TRBJ2-7	.	CASRYRVSHEQYF	TGTGCCAGCAGGTACAGGGTTTCCCACGAGCAGTACTTC
TRBV11-2	TRBD1	TRBJ2-7	.	CASSLNPPGTGLDEQYF	TGTGCCAGCAGCCTAAATCCCCCCGGGACAGGACTGGACGAGCAGTACTTC
TRBV19	TRBD2	TRBJ2-1	.	CASSMSLAVYNEQFF	TGTGCCAGTAGTATGTCTCTAGCGGTCTACAATGAGCAGTTCTTC
TRBV19	.	TRBJ1-1	.	CASSIPQAVNTEAFF	TGTGCCAGTAGTATTCCCCAGGCCGTGAACACTGAAGCTTTCTTT
TRBV6-6	TRBD1	TRBJ2-1	.	CASHEAQGRDEQFF	TGTGCCAGCCACGAAGCACAGGGGCGGGATGAGCAGTTCTTC
TRBV18	TRBD1	TRBJ2-7	.	CASSPPGQARYEQYF	TGTGCCAGCTCACCACCGGGACAGGCCCGCTACGAGCAGTACTTC
TRBV30	.	TRBJ1-3	.	CAWSARNTIYF	TGTGCCTGGAGTGCTAGAAACACCATATATTTT
TRBV28	TRBD1	TRBJ2-7	.	CASSLGTGYEQYF	TGTGCCAGCAGTTTAGGGACAGGGTACGAGCAGTACTTC
TRBV3-1/TRBV3-2	TRBD2	TRBJ2-5	.	CASSQGLAGGETQYF	TGTGCCAGCAGCCAAGGACTAGCGGGGGGTGAGACCCAGTACTTC
TRBV7-9	.	TRBJ1-4	.	CASSALATNEKLFF	TGTGCCAGCAGCGCCCTAGCAACTAATGAAAAACTGTTTTTT
TRBV30	TRBD2	TRBJ2-5	.	CAWSGLAGGQETQYF	TGTGCCTGGAGTGGACTAGCGGGGGGGCAAGAGACCCAGTACTTC
TRBV5-5	.	TRBJ2-7	.	CASSLLNQAYEQYF	TGTGCCAGCAGCTTGTTAAACCAGGCCTACGAGCAGTACTTC
TRBV5-1	.	TRBJ1-2	.	CASSLEGELVGYTF	TGCGCCAGCAGCTTGGAGGGGGAGTTGGTTGGCTACACCTTC
TRBV10-3	TRBD2	TRBJ2-3	.	CAIKQRGTTDTQYF	TGTGCCATTAAACAGCGGGGGACCACAGATACGCAGTATTTT
TRBV27	.	TRBJ1-2	.	CASSLYPSHRSLRHYGYTF	TGTGCCAGCAGTTTATACCCCTCCCACCGGTCGCTTCGCCACTATGGCTACACCTTC
TRBV28	.	TRBJ1-3	.	CASSLGNRRDTIYF	TGTGCCAGCAGTTTAGGGAACAGGAGGGACACCATATATTTT
TRBV5-4	.	TRBJ2-4	.	CASSPSPGAKNIQYF	TGTGCCAGCAGCCCCTCTCCGGGGGCCAAAAACATTCAGTACTTC
TRBV30	.	TRBJ1-5	.	CAWSLSGSNQPQHF	TGTGCCTGGAGTCTATCCGGGAGCAATCAGCCCCAGCATTTT
TRBV29-1	.	TRBJ2-5	.	CSVDGAGETQYF	TGCAGCGTTGATGGGGCCGGGGAGACCCAGTACTTC
TRBV5-1	TRBD2	TRBJ2-1	.	CASSLVPSGGNEQFF	TGCGCCAGCAGCTTGGTCCCTAGCGGGGGCAATGAGCAGTTCTTC
TRBV18	TRBD1	TRBJ1-2	.	CASSPPGQKYGYTF	TGTGCCAGCTCACCCCCGGGACAGAAATATGGCTACACCTTC
TRBV6-5	TRBD2	TRBJ2-2	.	CASTRDYGLDGELFF	TGTGCCAGTACCCGGGACTACGGTCTCGACGGGGAGCTGTTTTTT
TRBV7-9	.	TRBJ1-2	.	CASSGGPPSGYTF	TGTGCCAGCAGTGGCGGGCCTCCCTCCGGCTACACCTTC
TRBV28	.	TRBJ2-7	.	CASSLDPAGTYEQYF	TGTGCCAGCAGTTTAGACCCTGCGGGAACCTACGAGCAGTACTTC
TRBV10-1	.	TRBJ2-3	.	CASSKDSGRGDTQYF	TGCGCCAGCAGCAAGGACTCCGGGAGAGGGGATACGCAGTATTTT
TRBV7-9	.	TRBJ2-5	.	CASRQGVGETQYF	TGTGCCAGCAGACAGGGTGTCGGGGAGACCCAGTACTTC
TRBV19	TRBD2	TRBJ2-7	.	CASSMSGSGYEQYF	TGTGCCAGTAGTATGAGCGGGAGCGGGTACGAGCAGTACTTC
TRBV11-2	.	TRBJ1-4	.	CASSFPQGSNEKLFF	TGTGCCAGCAGCTTCCCTCAGGGATCTAATGAAAAACTGTTTTTT
TRBV29-1	TRBD1	TRBJ1-2	.	CSVEQGQGQIYGYTF	TGCAGCGTTGAACAAGGACAGGGGCAGATCTATGGCTACACCTTC
TRBV5-6	.	TRBJ2-4	once	CASSLRGAENIQYF	TGTGCCAGCAGCTTGCGGGGGGCTGAAAACATTCAGTACTTC
TRBV27	TRBD1	TRBJ1-2	.	CASGFSGQGRDHGYTF	TGTGCCAGCGGGTTCTCGGGACAGGGAAGGGATCATGGCTACACCTTC
TRBV6-5	TRBD2	TRBJ2-5	.	CASRLGLAGQTQYF	TGTGCCAGCAGGTTGGGACTAGCGGGTCAGACCCAGTACTTC
TRBV5-1	TRBD2	TRBJ2-5	.	CASSFNSGGSGAETQYF	TGCGCCAGCAGCTTTAATAGCGGGGGGTCTGGGGCAGAGACCCAGTACTTC
TRBV5-1	.	TRBJ2-7	.	CASSPTASSTYEQYF	TGCGCCAGCAGCCCTACCGCTTCCTCAACCTACGAGCAGTACTTC
TRBV24-1	TRBD1	TRBJ2-5	.	CATSDTRTGGPETQYF	TGTGCCACCAGTGATACGAGGACAGGGGGTCCGGAGACCCAGTACTTC
TRBV7-6	.	TRBJ1-5	.	CASSLEGNSNQPQHF	TGTGCCAGCAGCTTAGAGGGGAATAGCAATCAGCCCCAGCATTTT
TRBV7-8	.	TRBJ2-7	few	CASSLGPAEQAVYEQYF	TGTGCCAGCAGCTTAGGGCCTGCAGAACAGGCGGTCTACGAGCAGTACTTC
TRBV7-9	.	TRBJ1-1	.	CASSLVSTGNTEAFF	TGTGCCAGCAGCTTAGTGTCGACGGGGAACACTGAAGCTTTCTTT
TRBV19	.	TRBJ1-5	.	CASSTGYQPQHF	TGTGCCAGTAGTACCGGGTATCAGCCCCAGCATTTT
TRBV27	TRBD2	TRBJ2-3	.	CASSKTSGTDTQYF	TGTGCCAGCAGTAAGACTAGCGGGACAGATACGCAGTATTTT
TRBV3-1/TRBV3-2	TRBD1	TRBJ2-7	.	CASSQEWTGVYEQYF	TGTGCCAGCAGCCAAGAATGGACAGGGGTTTACGAGCAGTACTTC
TRBV28	TRBD1	TRBJ1-2	.	CASSYRGGYTF	TGTGCCAGCAGTTACAGGGGCGGCTACACCTTC
TRBV30	.	TRBJ2-7	.	CAWSVYGSLNEQYF	TGTGCCTGGAGTGTATACGGGAGTCTCAACGAGCAGTACTTC
TRBV23-1	.	TRBJ1-4	.	CASSQLRNGGRAKLFF	TGCGCCAGCAGTCAATTGAGGAACGGAGGTCGCGCAAAACTGTTTTTT
TRBV18	TRBD1	TRBJ1-2	.	CASSPTPTGSYGYTF	TGTGCCAGCTCACCAACCCCGACAGGGTCCTATGGCTACACCTTC